The 4 T cell receptor beta chains below come from one sample, sequenced in a study of read filtering for tumor transcriptome and immune sequencing. This library used around 400 ng RNA and molecular barcoded adaptors spanning alpha/delta and beta/gamma chains. MiXCR was run by TCRdb on the reads, yielding one entry per CDR3 protein. The sample gives about 50,000 distinct CDR3 sequences, approximately 19% of which show up once; under 40% is in the top ten. Sequencing was performed on a population of CD138-negative cells sorted from bone marrow. The receptors originated from a donor at least 40 years old with multiple myeloma.

This clonotype was seen at least ten times. The V gene is TRBV7-2, the J gene TRBJ1-5, with TRBD1 as a possible D gene (6 bases). The germline gives CDR1 SGHTA, CDR2 FQGNSA. The CDR3 is 15 residues long. Between the trimmed V and J ends, which lost 1 base and 3 bases, there was a span of 10 bases. The CDR3 DNA sequence: TGTGCCAGCAGCTTAGTAGGGGGGGTCAATCAGCCCCAGCATTTT. This encodes CASSLVGGVNQPQHF.

With respect to this clonotype: One end of the junction fails to match germline, which may point to a read error. The chain combines TRBV28 with TRBJ2-7; 10 bases agree with TRBD2. The CDR3 is made up of 15 amino acids. Germline values: CDR1 MDHEN, CDR2 SYDVKM. The CDR3 region is CVSSEPSGSSHEQYF. The CDR3 coding sequence is TGTGTCAGCAGTGAGCCTAGCGGGAGTTCACACGAGCAGTACTTC.

This clonotype was counted at least ten times. As DNA, the CDR3 is TGTGCCAGCAGTCCCGCGGGCCACCTGAACACTGAAGCTTTCTTT. Its translation: CASSPAGHLNTEAFF. V gene TRBV6-4 combines with J gene TRBJ1-1, with unresolved D. The V end was cut by 5 bases, the J end by 0 bases, with 13 bases between. Germline loops: CDR1 MRHNA, CDR2 SNTAGT. CDR3 length: 15 amino acids.

In its sample, this clonotype is medium-sized (0.01 to 0.1%). J is TRBJ2-3 and V is TRBV11-2, with unresolved D. The CDR3 is made up of 12 amino acids. V shed 7 bases and J shed 2 bases, with 7 bases lying between them. Germline CDR1 and CDR2: SGHAT and FQNNGV. The CDR3 protein is CASTLYTDTQYF. CDR3 DNA sequence: TGTGCCAGCACCCTTTACACAGATACGCAGTATTTT.